Following are 29 T cell receptor beta chains from one sample sequenced in a study of blood T cell repertoires in COVID-19. Generated by immunoSEQ multiplex PCR, the TCRdb table keeps only in-frame clones and is missing some. Counted here are around 87,000 clones, about nine tenths occurring once; the ten biggest clones make up approximately 1.5%. Sequencing was performed on peripheral blood. The receptors originated from a human donor with active COVID-19. The donor label of this sample is uncertain.

This clone is a singleton in its sample. J is TRBJ1-1 and V is TRBV5-1; D might be TRBD1 (6 bases). The CDR3 is made up of 16 amino acids. The germline V and J ends were trimmed by 4 bases and 4 bases, with 20 bases remaining between them. Germline V gives CDR1 SGHRS, CDR2 YFSETQ. The CDR3 protein is CASSVTGSQGPTEAFF. The CDR3 coding sequence is TGCGCCAGCAGCGTGACAGGAAGTCAGGGACCCACTGAAGCTTTCTTT.

The chain employs TRBV4-1 and TRBJ2-7; 11 nucleotides agree with TRBD1. The ends lost 0 bases at V and 2 bases at J; junction bases unmatched: 3. CDR1 MGHRA and CDR2 YSYEKL come from the germline V gene. The CDR3 covers 16 residues. In DNA, the CDR3 is TGCGCCAGCAGCCAAGATTCGGGACAGGGGGCCTACGAGCAGTACTTC. Its protein product is CASSQDSGQGAYEQYF.

V gene TRBV30 combines with J gene TRBJ2-5, with TRBD2 identical over 8 bases. Trimming removed 3 bases from V and 5 bases from J; junction bases left unmatched: 11. From germline, CDR1 is GTSNPN and CDR2 SVGIG (reference sequence). The length of the CDR3 is 15 residues. The CDR3 spells CAWSPGGGARETQYF. In nucleotides, the CDR3 is TGTGCCTGGAGCCCGGGGGGGGGCGCCCGGGAGACCCAGTACTTC. The whole variable domain, filled in from reference TRBV30 and TRBJ2-5, reads SQTIHQWPATLVQPVGSPLSLECTVEGTSNPNLYWYRQAAGRGLQLLFYSVGIGQISSEVPQNLSASRPQDRQFILSSKKLLLSDSGFYLCAWSPGGGARETQYFGPGTRLLVL.

This clone came up a few times. The chain links TRBV4-1 to TRBJ2-7, with TRBD2 identical over 9 bases. There are 15 residues in the CDR3. Germline lookup yields CDR1 MGHRA and CDR2 YSYEKL. V dropped 1 base and J dropped 4; count of bases not matched to a gene: 5. CDR3 coding DNA: TGCGCCAGCAGCCAAGGTGGGACTAGCCAGTACGAGCAGTACTTC. It specifies CASSQGGTSQYEQYF.

The chain links TRBV7-2 to TRBJ2-2, with a possible D match to TRBD2 (6 bases). Looked up from germline, CDR1 is SGHTA and CDR2 is FQGNSA. There are 13 residues in the CDR3. V was trimmed by 3 bases and J by 7 bases, leaving 9 bases between them. CDR3 amino acids: CASSFKGLGELFF. CDR3 DNA: TGTGCCAGCAGCTTTAAGGGACTCGGGGAGCTGTTTTTT.

The chain combines TRBV15 with TRBJ2-5; D possibly corresponds to TRBD2 (6 bases). Trimming took off 0 bases at V and 5 bases at J, with 13 bases between the two ends. The germline V gene encodes CDR1 LNHNV and CDR2 YYDKDF (reference sequence). This CDR3 contains 15 residues. CDR3 loop: CATSRDRGVSETQYF. The DNA of the CDR3 is TGTGCCACCAGCAGAGATCGCGGGGTTTCGGAGACCCAGTACTTC.

The V and J genes are TRBV30 and TRBJ2-1; 9 positions agree with TRBD1. Germline CDR1 reads GTSNPN; CDR2 reads SVGIG (reference sequence). The CDR3 loop spans 15 amino acids. Trimming cost V 3 bases and J 4 bases; bases outside gene matches: 7. CDR3 in amino acids: CAWRPPGQGYNEQFF. In DNA form, the CDR3 reads TGTGCCTGGAGGCCCCCGGGACAGGGTTACAATGAGCAGTTCTTC.

The chain couples TRBV28 to TRBJ1-2, with 7 bases matching TRBD1. Germline values: CDR1 MDHEN, CDR2 SYDVKM. There are 12 residues in the CDR3. The J segment lost 4 bases and the V segment lost 6 bases, leaving 2 bases of the junction unmatched. CDR3 region: CASRGQIYGYTF. CDR3 nucleotides: TGTGCCAGCAGGGGACAGATCTATGGCTACACCTTC.

The chain links TRBV7-2 to TRBJ2-1, with 10 bases lining up with TRBD1. CDR1 and CDR2 from the germline V gene are SGHTA and FQGNSA. The CDR3 is 15 amino acids. V dropped 1 base and J dropped 8; count of bases not matched to a gene: 5. CDR3 in amino acids: CASSLGQGASYEQFF. The CDR3 nucleotides read TGTGCCAGCAGCTTAGGACAGGGGGCGTCATATGAGCAGTTCTTC.

V usage is TRBV6-5 and J usage is TRBJ2-7, with a possible D match to TRBD1 (6 bases). Deletions cut 0 bases from V and 2 bases from J, with 8 bases between. Per the germline V gene, CDR1 is MNHEY and CDR2 is SVGAGI. This CDR3 is built from 14 residues. The CDR3 DNA is TGTGCCAGCAGTTACTCGAGGGGGACCTACGAGCAGTACTTC. Amino acids: CASSYSRGTYEQYF.

J is TRBJ2-5 and V is TRBV13, with 8 bases identical to TRBD2. V lost 6 bases, J lost 5 bases, and 8 bases stayed unmatched. This CDR3 has 14 amino acids. Per germline, CDR1 PRHDT and CDR2 FYEKMQ (reference sequence). Here the CDR3 DNA reads TGTGCCAGCAGTCTAGCGGGCCGGAGGGAGACCCAGTACTTC. It is translated as CASSLAGRRETQYF.

The DNA of the CDR3 is TGTGCCAGCAGTGATCGCCTCAGGGGTCTGGACTATGGCTACACCTTC. This gives the protein CASSDRLRGLDYGYTF. The chain couples TRBV6-1 to TRBJ1-2; D is perhaps TRBD1 (6 bases). CDR3 length equals 16 residues. V lost 3 bases, J lost 3 bases, and 17 bases lay in between. Germline assignment: CDR1 MNHNS and CDR2 SASEGT.

The V call is TRBV30, the J call TRBJ2-6; D is possibly TRBD2 (5 bases). V was shortened by 2 bases and J by 0 bases, with 5 bases between the two germline ends. Germline V gives CDR1 GTSNPN, CDR2 SVGIG (reference sequence). The CDR3 loop spans 14 amino acids. The CDR3: CAWSRGSGANVLTF. CDR3 nucleotides: TGTGCCTGGAGTCGGGGCTCTGGGGCCAACGTCCTGACTTTC.

This clone has only one observation. J is TRBJ2-7 and V is TRBV7-2; 11 bases fit TRBD1. Germline CDR1 SGHTA, CDR2 FQGNSA. This CDR3 region has 16 residues. Trimming took 5 bases from V and 3 from J; bases not matched to a gene: 9. The CDR3 region has the DNA TGTGCCAGCAGCCTATTAGGAGGGACAGGGGGCTACGAGCAGTACTTC. It encodes CASSLLGGTGGYEQYF.

V usage is TRBV28 and J usage is TRBJ2-7; the match to TRBD1 covers 9 bases. V gave up 3 bases and J gave up 4 bases; unmatched junction bases: 7. The CDR3 runs 15 residues. Germline V gene data show CDR1 as MDHEN and CDR2 as SYDVKM. The CDR3 sequence is CASSFQDRGEYEQYF. CDR3 nucleotides: TGTGCCAGCAGTTTTCAGGACAGGGGAGAGTACGAGCAGTACTTC.

This clone was seen only a few times. This chain connects TRBV5-1 to TRBJ1-1; 8 nucleotides align to TRBD1. Germline V gene lookup returns CDR1 SGHRS and CDR2 YFSETQ. CDR3 size: 16 residues. After removal of 4 bases from V and 4 bases from J, the junction contained 12 bases not matched to a gene. The CDR3 sequence: CASSPQTGGLGTEAFF. The DNA of the CDR3 is TGCGCCAGCAGCCCGCAAACAGGGGGACTGGGCACTGAAGCTTTCTTT.

The rearrangement joins TRBV11-2 to TRBJ2-3; 11 nucleotides match TRBD2. In germline, CDR1 is SGHAT, CDR2 FQNNGV. V dropped 3 bases and J dropped 5; count of bases not matched to a gene: 7. The CDR3 has 16 residues. The CDR3 spells CASSFTSGGAVDTQYF. The CDR3 nucleotides are TGTGCCAGCAGCTTCACTAGCGGGGGCGCAGTAGATACGCAGTATTTT.

This clone was counted between two and nine times. The genes are TRBV3-1 (or the pseudogene TRBV3-2) and TRBJ2-7, with D perhaps matching TRBD1 (7 bases). Germline-derived CDR1 and CDR2 are LGHDT and YNNKEL (reference sequence). This CDR3 comprises 17 residues. Trimming took off 0 bases at V and 5 bases at J, with 20 bases between the two ends. In nucleotides, the CDR3 is TGTGCCAGCAGCCAAGATAGGGCAGGGGGGAATTGGAACGAGCAGTACTTC. Residues: CASSQDRAGGNWNEQYF.

This clone was seen only a few times. This chain uses TRBV7-9 with TRBJ1-2; D uncertain. The germline V gene encodes CDR1 SEHNR and CDR2 FQNEAQ (reference sequence). Trimming pared 0 bases from V and 4 bases from J, leaving 9 bases between. This CDR3 spans 14 amino acids. CDR3 in amino acids: CASSLANQAYGYTF. CDR3 nucleotide sequence: TGTGCCAGCAGCTTAGCGAATCAGGCCTATGGCTACACCTTC.

V gene TRBV4-3 combines with J gene TRBJ1-2, with D hard to call. Germline CDR1 reads LGHNA; CDR2 reads YSLEER. V was cut by 4 bases and J by 4 bases, with 16 bases left in between. The CDR3 totals 15 residues. Here the CDR3 DNA reads TGCGCCAGCAGCCCCACCCAGCTGCCGGGCTATGGCTACACCTTC. As protein: CASSPTQLPGYGYTF.

This chain uses TRBV18 with TRBJ1-1, with D possibly matching TRBD1 (5 bases). Trimming cost V 2 bases and J 1 base, with 11 bases left between them. Germline V gene data show CDR1 as KGHSH and CDR2 as LQKENI. This CDR3 spans 15 amino acids. The CDR3 sequence: CASSPYGQTNTEAFF. The CDR3 nucleotides are TGTGCCAGCTCACCATACGGACAAACGAACACTGAAGCTTTCTTT.

The chain recombines TRBV4-1 with TRBJ2-1; the match to TRBD2 covers 10 bases. In germline, CDR1 is MGHRA, CDR2 YSYEKL. This CDR3 comprises 17 residues. V gave up 2 bases and J gave up 4 bases; unmatched junction bases: 8. The CDR3 sequence is CASSQRNLAGEYNEQFF. CDR3 nucleotides: TGCGCCAGCAGCCAACGAAACCTAGCGGGGGAATACAATGAGCAGTTCTTC.

The V and J genes are TRBV11-2 and TRBJ1-6; 10 bases align to TRBD1. With V trimmed by 8 bases and J by 0 bases, 13 bases remained unmatched. This CDR3 has 19 amino acids. Germline assignment: CDR1 SGHAT and CDR2 FQNNGV. As DNA, the CDR3 is TGTGCCAGCCGCATTTACGGGTGGACAGGGGGCTCCTATAATTCACCCCTCCACTTT. It specifies CASRIYGWTGGSYNSPLHF.

The J gene is TRBJ2-7, the V gene TRBV19; 11 nucleotides align to TRBD2. CDR3 length: 15 amino acids. Germline CDR1 reads LNHDA; CDR2 reads SQIVND (reference sequence). V gave up 6 bases and J gave up 3 bases; unmatched junction bases: 7. CDR3 residues: CASSPLLAGGYEQYF. Here the CDR3 DNA reads TGTGCCAGTAGCCCGCTCCTAGCGGGGGGCTACGAGCAGTACTTC.

The chain is built from TRBV9 and TRBJ2-1; 7 bases agree with TRBD2. CDR1 is SGDLS and CDR2 is YYNGEE in the germline V gene. The CDR3 covers 17 residues. With 0 bases clipped from V and 5 bases from J, the junction kept 11 bases outside the gene matches. The CDR3 loop reads CASSVVGEGLGDNEQFF. The CDR3 bases are TGTGCCAGCAGCGTAGTGGGGGAGGGTCTTGGTGACAATGAGCAGTTCTTC.

The chain joins TRBV6-6 to TRBJ1-5; D not certain. Per germline, CDR1 MNHNY and CDR2 SVGAGI (reference sequence). V was trimmed by 2 bases and J by 2 bases, leaving 10 bases between them. There are 15 residues in the CDR3. The CDR3 nucleotides are TGTGCCAGCAGTTACGCGGCCAGCGGCAATCAGCCCCAGCATTTT. Translation gives CASSYAASGNQPQHF.

The chain couples TRBV27 to TRBJ1-2, with D possibly being TRBD1 (6 bases). The length of the CDR3 is 14 residues. The V end was cut by 8 bases, the J end by 3 bases, with 16 bases between. CDR1 and CDR2 from the germline V gene are MNHEY and SMNVEV (reference sequence). DNA of the CDR3: TGTGCCAGCGGACCTACAGGGTATTACTATGGCTACACCTTC. Translated, it gives CASGPTGYYYGYTF.

This clone was recorded only once. The chain uses TRBV5-4 and TRBJ1-3, with D unclear. This CDR3 contains 13 residues. Looked up from germline, CDR1 is SGHNT and CDR2 is YYREEE (reference sequence). V shed 0 bases and J shed 4 bases, with 5 bases lying between them. As DNA, the CDR3 is TGTGCCAGCAGCTTGGTTGGCGGAAACACCATATATTTT. Translation: CASSLVGGNTIYF.

The J gene is TRBJ1-2, the V gene TRBV6-4; 8 bases are a match to TRBD1. There are 14 residues in the CDR3. The trim removed 6 bases at V and 10 bases at J, leaving 13 bases unmatched. Germline CDR1 MRHNA, CDR2 SNTAGT. The CDR3 DNA is TGTGCCAGCAGCTCCTACAGGGGGATCTTGATCTACACCTTC. Translation gives CASSSYRGILIYTF.